These 15 T cell receptor beta chains were sequenced from one sample in a study of OX40 agonist ivuxolimab in advanced cancers. Produced via immunoSEQ multiplex PCR; TCRdb's table is partial and in-frame only. Here the sample spans 66,000 or so clones, 80% to 85% being singletons. The sample consisted of CD4+ or CD8+ T cells sorted from blood, taken in a trial of the OX40 agonist ivuxolimab. The origin of the receptors is an adult with an advanced solid tumor such as melanoma, head and neck, liver or kidney cancer.

V is TRBV7-8 and J is TRBJ2-7; 8 bases are shared with TRBD1. The V gene's germline CDR1 is SGHVS and CDR2 FQNEAQ. The CDR3 loop spans 15 amino acids. The junction had 5 bases not matched to a gene; V was cut back by 0 bases and J by 4 bases. CDR3 loop: CASSLAAQGAYEQYF. For the CDR3, the DNA is TGTGCCAGCAGCTTAGCTGCTCAGGGGGCTTACGAGCAGTACTTC.

This sequence joins TRBV4-2 and TRBJ2-3; D gene unclear. With 4 bases removed from V and 2 bases from J, the gap between germline ends came to 19 bases. Germline CDR1 is LGHNA and CDR2 is YNFKEQ. The CDR3 sequence is 17 residues long. The CDR3 loop reads CASSLGAEFQDTDTQYF. The DNA of the CDR3 is TGTGCCAGCAGCCTCGGCGCCGAGTTTCAGGACACAGATACGCAGTATTTT.

This sequence joins TRBV19 and TRBJ2-3; 10 nucleotides align to TRBD2. This CDR3 region has 14 residues. Germline-derived CDR1 and CDR2 are LNHDA and SQIVND (reference sequence). V shed 6 bases and J 4 bases; nucleotides not matched to a gene: 4. Here the CDR3 DNA reads TGTGCCAGTAGCAAAAGCGGGGGGGCAGATACGCAGTATTTT. As protein: CASSKSGGADTQYF.

The chain combines TRBV6-5 with TRBJ1-1; 8 nucleotides align to TRBD1. The V gene's germline CDR1 is MNHEY and CDR2 SVGAGI. The V gene end was trimmed by 7 bases and the J gene end by 4 bases; junction bases not matched to a gene: 8. The CDR3 totals 14 residues. CDR3 DNA: TGTGCCAGCAAGGGGGACAGGATGAGCACTGAAGCTTTCTTT. Its protein is CASKGDRMSTEAFF.

This clone was recorded once. V and J are TRBV5-4 and TRBJ1-2; TRBD1 matches 10 bases. V gave up 3 bases and J gave up 4 bases; unmatched junction bases: 6. Germline-derived CDR1 and CDR2 are SGHNT and YYREEE (reference sequence). CDR3 length equals 15 residues. The CDR3 sequence is CASSSPGQGIYGYTF. CDR3 in DNA: TGTGCCAGCAGCTCGCCGGGACAGGGGATCTATGGCTACACCTTC.

The CDR3 DNA sequence: TGTGCCAGAAGCCATGGACTAGCCGATTCTGGTGAGCAGTTCTTC. This encodes CARSHGLADSGEQFF. V and J are TRBV5-3 and TRBJ2-1, with 8 bases lining up with TRBD2. TRBV5-3 is an ORF, with its function uncertain. With V trimmed by 4 bases and J by 9 bases, 12 bases remained unmatched. CDR3 length: 15 amino acids.

The chain is built from TRBV2 and TRBJ2-2; 7 nucleotides agree with TRBD1. V lost 6 bases to trimming and J lost 7 bases; unmatched junction nucleotides: 11. CDR3 length equals 15 residues. Per the germline V gene, CDR1 is SNHLY and CDR2 is FYNNEI. For the CDR3, the DNA is TGTGCCAGCAGAGAGAGGACAGGTGGGAACGGGGAGCTGTTTTTT. This gives the protein CASRERTGGNGELFF.

The chain recombines TRBV4-2 with TRBJ1-5, with D unresolved. CDR3 size: 15 residues. V dropped 1 base and J dropped 3 bases, with 10 bases sitting between them. Germline CDR1 is LGHNA and CDR2 is YNFKEQ. CDR3 sequence (DNA): TGTGCCAGCAGCCAAGTACAGAGTGCCAATCAGCCCCAGCATTTT. Its protein is CASSQVQSANQPQHF.

V is TRBV2 and J is TRBJ1-1, with D tentatively TRBD1 (6 bases). The CDR3 runs to 14 residues. Germline-derived CDR1 and CDR2 are SNHLY and FYNNEI. V gave up 3 bases and J gave up 6 bases, with 14 bases separating them. The CDR3 bases are TGTGCCAGCAGTGATCGAACAGGGACCGCTGAAGCTTTCTTT. It yields the protein CASSDRTGTAEAFF.

V and J are TRBV9 and TRBJ2-4, with 7 nucleotides matching TRBD2. The CDR3 runs to 15 residues. Germline CDR1 is SGDLS and CDR2 is YYNGEE. The trim removed 4 bases at V and 7 bases at J, leaving 11 bases unmatched. In DNA form, the CDR3 reads TGTGCCAGCAGCTACACGGGGGGTTTGGCGAACATTCAGTACTTC. Protein product: CASSYTGGLANIQYF.

CDR3 sequence (DNA): TGTGCCAGCAGTTTATTAGCCTCCGGGACAGCCATCCAGCCCCAGCATTTT. It translates to CASSLLASGTAIQPQHF. The gene calls are TRBV28 and TRBJ1-5; 7 nucleotides line up with TRBD1. The germline V gene encodes CDR1 MDHEN and CDR2 SYDVKM. The CDR3 is 17 amino acids. The trim removed 1 base at V and 7 bases at J, leaving 13 bases unmatched.

This clone was seen once. The V call is TRBV4-3, the J call TRBJ1-1, with D perhaps TRBD1 (5 bases). This CDR3 is 13 amino acids long. From germline, CDR1 is LGHNA and CDR2 YSLEER. The V end lost 3 bases, the J end lost 1 base, and 6 bases lay between the germline ends. The CDR3 coding sequence is TGCGCCAGCAGCCAGGGACGGAACACTGAAGCTTTCTTT. This translates into CASSQGRNTEAFF.

The chain employs TRBV10-3 and TRBJ1-4; tentatively, D is TRBD1 (5 bases). Between the trimmed V and J ends, which lost 8 bases and 4 bases, there was a span of 23 bases. CDR3 length: 17 amino acids. The germline V gene encodes CDR1 ENHRY and CDR2 SYGVKD. The CDR3 coding sequence is TGTGCCATCCCCCCCGGCAGGGCAAGGTCGAATAATGAAAAACTGTTTTTT. It is translated as CAIPPGRARSNNEKLFF.

V is TRBV6-5 and J is TRBJ2-7, with D possibly TRBD1 on 6 matching bases. V was pared by 7 bases and J by 1 base, with 14 bases between. CDR3 size: 14 residues. In germline, CDR1 is MNHEY, CDR2 SVGAGI. DNA for the CDR3: TGTGCCAGCACTAAGACAGGAAGATCCTACGAGCAGTACTTC. This encodes CASTKTGRSYEQYF.

As DNA, the CDR3 is TGTGCTAGTGGTTTGGTACTGGGTAGCACAGATACGCAGTATTTT. It translates to CASGLVLGSTDTQYF. The chain couples TRBV12-5 to TRBJ2-3; D is uncertain. Trimming removed 0 bases from V and 0 bases from J, with 7 bases in between. This CDR3 comprises 15 residues. Germline V lookup: CDR1 LGHNT, CDR2 FRNRAP.